The clone carrying this TCR beta chain appeared a few times. The sample contains more than one DNA sequence encoding this CDR3. This entry belongs to a study of ipilimumab plus nivolumab after autologous stem cell transplantation. The data were produced by immunoSEQ multiplex PCR, yet TCRdb's version contains in-frame clones alone and is incomplete. The sample records approximately 17,000 clones, approximately 71% being singletons. The V gene's germline CDR1 is SGHVS and CDR2 FNYEAQ. The J segment lost 2 bases and the V segment lost 4 bases, leaving 4 bases of the junction unmatched. The CDR3 is made up of 15 amino acids. Patients got ipilimumab 1 mg/kg beginning 14 to 28 days post-transplant. Dosing: nivolumab 3 mg/kg IV, weeks 1, 4, 7, 10, then every two weeks to week 26.

The genes are TRBV7-6 and TRBJ2-7; 11 bases agree with TRBD1. This TCR was sampled from a male donor with diffuse large B-cell lymphoma. The specimen was PBMCs, collected in a trial of ipilimumab plus nivolumab as post-transplant consolidation. In DNA, the CDR3 is TGTGCCAGCAGCTCAGGACAGGGGGCTACCTACGAGCAGTACTTC. Translation: CASSSGQGATYEQYF.